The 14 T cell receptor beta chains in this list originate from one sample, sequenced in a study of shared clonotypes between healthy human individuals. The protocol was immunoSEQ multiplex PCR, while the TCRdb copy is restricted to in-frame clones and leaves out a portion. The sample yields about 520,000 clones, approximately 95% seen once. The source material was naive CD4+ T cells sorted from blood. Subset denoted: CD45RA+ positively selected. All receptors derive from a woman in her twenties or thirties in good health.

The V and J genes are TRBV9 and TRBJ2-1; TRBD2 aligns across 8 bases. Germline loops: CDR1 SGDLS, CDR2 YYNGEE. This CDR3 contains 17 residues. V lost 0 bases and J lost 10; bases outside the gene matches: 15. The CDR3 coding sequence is TGTGCCAGCAGCGTAGCGAGCGCGGGAGGAGTGACGCAGGAGCAGTTCTTC. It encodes CASSVASAGGVTQEQFF.

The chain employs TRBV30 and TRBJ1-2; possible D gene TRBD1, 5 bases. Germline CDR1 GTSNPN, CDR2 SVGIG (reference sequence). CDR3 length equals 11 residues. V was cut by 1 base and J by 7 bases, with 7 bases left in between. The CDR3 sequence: CAWSGGSGYTF. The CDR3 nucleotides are TGTGCCTGGAGTGGGGGGTCTGGCTACACCTTC.

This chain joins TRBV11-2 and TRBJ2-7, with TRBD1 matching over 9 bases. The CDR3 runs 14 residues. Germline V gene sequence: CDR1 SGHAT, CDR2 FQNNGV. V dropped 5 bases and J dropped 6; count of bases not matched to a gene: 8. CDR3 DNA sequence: TGTGCCAGCAGCCAAGGACAGGGGTTGGGCGAGCAGTACTTC. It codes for CASSQGQGLGEQYF.

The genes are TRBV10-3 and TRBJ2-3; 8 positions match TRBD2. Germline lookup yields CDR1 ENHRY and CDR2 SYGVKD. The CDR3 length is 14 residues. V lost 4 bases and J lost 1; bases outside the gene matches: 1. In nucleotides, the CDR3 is TGTGCCATCAGTGGACTAGCGCGCACAGATACGCAGTATTTT. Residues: CAISGLARTDTQYF.

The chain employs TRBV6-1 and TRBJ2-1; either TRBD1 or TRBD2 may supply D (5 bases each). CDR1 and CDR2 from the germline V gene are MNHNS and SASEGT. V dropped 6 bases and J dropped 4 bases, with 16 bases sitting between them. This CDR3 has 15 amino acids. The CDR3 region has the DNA TGTGCCAGCAGCTATAACCCGGGGCCATACAATGAGCAGTTCTTC. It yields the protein CASSYNPGPYNEQFF.

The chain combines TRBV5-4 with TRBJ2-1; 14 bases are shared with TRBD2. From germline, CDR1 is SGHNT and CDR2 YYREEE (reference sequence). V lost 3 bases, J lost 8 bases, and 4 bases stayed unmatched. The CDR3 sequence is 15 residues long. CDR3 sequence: CASSYGTSGSYEQFF. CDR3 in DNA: TGTGCCAGCAGCTATGGGACTAGCGGGAGCTATGAGCAGTTCTTC.

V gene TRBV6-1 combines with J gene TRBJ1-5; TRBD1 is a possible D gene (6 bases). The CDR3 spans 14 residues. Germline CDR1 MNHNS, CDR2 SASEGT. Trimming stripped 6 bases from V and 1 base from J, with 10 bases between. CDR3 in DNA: TGTGCCAGCAGGAGAGACAGGAGCAATCAGCCCCAGCATTTT. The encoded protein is CASRRDRSNQPQHF.

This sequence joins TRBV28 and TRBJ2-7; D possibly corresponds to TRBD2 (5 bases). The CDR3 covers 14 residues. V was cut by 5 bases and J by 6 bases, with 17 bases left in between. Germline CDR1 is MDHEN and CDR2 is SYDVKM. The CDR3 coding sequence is TGTGCCAGCAGTGAAATTACACGGGGAGCCGAGCAGTACTTC. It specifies CASSEITRGAEQYF.

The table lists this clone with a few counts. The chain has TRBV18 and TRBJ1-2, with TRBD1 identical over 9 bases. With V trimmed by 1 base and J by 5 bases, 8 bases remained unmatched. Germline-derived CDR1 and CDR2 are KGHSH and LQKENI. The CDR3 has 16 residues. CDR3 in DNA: TGTGCCAGCTCACCACTTGTGGGACAGGGTAGTTATGGCTACACCTTC. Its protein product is CASSPLVGQGSYGYTF.

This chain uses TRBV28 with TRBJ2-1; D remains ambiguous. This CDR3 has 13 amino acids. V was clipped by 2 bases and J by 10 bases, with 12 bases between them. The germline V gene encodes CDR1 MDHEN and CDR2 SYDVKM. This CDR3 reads CASSLGGPSEQFF. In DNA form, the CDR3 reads TGTGCCAGCAGTTTAGGTGGGCCCTCCGAGCAGTTCTTC.

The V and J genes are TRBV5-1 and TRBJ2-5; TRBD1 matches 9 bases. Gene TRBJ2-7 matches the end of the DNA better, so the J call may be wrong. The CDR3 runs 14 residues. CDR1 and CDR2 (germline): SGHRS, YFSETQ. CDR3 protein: CASNRGPSSYEQYF. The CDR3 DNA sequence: TGCGCCAGTAACAGGGGGCCCAGCTCCTACGAGCAGTACTTC.

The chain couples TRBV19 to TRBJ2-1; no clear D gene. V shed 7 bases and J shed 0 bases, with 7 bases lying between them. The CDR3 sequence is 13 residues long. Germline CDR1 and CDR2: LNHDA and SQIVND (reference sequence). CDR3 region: CASKLGSYNEQFF. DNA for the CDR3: TGTGCCAGTAAGTTGGGCTCCTACAATGAGCAGTTCTTC.

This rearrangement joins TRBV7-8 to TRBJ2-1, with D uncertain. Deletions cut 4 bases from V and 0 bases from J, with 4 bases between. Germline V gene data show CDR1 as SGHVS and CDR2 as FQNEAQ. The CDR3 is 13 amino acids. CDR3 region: CASSSISYNEQFF. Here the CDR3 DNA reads TGTGCCAGCAGCTCGATCTCCTACAATGAGCAGTTCTTC.

The CDR3 DNA sequence: TGTGCCAGCAGGGGCCCAATCTACGAGCAGTACTTC. Translating gives CASRGPIYEQYF. The chain is built from TRBV28 and TRBJ2-5; D call uncertain. The DNA end is more similar to TRBJ2-7, so the J call may be wrong. Germline V CDR1 and CDR2: MDHEN, SYDVKM. The CDR3 contains 12 residues.